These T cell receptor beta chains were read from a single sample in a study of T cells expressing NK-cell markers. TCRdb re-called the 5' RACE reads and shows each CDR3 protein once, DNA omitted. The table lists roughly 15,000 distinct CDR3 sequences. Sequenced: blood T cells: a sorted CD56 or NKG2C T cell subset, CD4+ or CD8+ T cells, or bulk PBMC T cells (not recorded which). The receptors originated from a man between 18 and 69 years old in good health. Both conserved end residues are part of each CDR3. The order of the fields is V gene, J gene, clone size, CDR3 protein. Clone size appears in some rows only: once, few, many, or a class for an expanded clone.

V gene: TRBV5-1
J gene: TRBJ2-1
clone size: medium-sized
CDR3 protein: CASSLRTSGYNEQFF

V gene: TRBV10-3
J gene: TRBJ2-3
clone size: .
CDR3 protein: CAISLSGTSGVLGTDTQYF

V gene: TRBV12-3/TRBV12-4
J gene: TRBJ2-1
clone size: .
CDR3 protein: CASTSGGAYEQFF

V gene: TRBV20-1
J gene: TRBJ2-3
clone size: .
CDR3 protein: CSARDLREVEDTQYF

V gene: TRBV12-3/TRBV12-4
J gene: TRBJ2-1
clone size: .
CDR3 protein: CASSLAGGNEQFF

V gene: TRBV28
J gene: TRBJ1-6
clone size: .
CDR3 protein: CASSLPTRTGRGSPLHF

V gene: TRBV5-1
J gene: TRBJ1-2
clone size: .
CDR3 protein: CASSIDSDYGYTF

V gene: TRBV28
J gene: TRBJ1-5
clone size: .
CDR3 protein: CASSLGGVSNQPQHF

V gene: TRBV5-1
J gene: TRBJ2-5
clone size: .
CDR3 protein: CASTRSGDQETQYF

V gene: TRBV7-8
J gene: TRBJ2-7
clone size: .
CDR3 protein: CASSLVTSGAHEQYF

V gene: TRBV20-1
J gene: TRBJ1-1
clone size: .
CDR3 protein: CSARGSATYRDLNTEAFF

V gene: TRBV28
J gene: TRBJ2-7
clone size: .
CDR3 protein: CASSLSPSTGKDEQYF

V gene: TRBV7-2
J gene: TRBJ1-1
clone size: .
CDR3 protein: CASSWPQGAGNTEAFF

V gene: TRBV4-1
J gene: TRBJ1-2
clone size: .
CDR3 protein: CASSQYPRDRVFYGYTF

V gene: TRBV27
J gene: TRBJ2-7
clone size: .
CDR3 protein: CASSFIGSSGTYEQYF

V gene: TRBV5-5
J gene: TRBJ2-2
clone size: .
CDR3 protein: CASSSHLDRGINGELFF

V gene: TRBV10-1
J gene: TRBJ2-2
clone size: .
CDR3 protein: CASRPDSLSGTGELFF

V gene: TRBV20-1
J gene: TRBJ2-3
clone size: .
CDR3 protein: CSARGGTTSTDTQYF

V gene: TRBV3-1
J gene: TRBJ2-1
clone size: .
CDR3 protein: CASSPGTLSYNEQFF

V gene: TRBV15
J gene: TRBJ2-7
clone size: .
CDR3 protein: CATSRERDRPYEQYF

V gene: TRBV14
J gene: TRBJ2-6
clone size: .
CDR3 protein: CASSQKSPGSILSSGANVLTF

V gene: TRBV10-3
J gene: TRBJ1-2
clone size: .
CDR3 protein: CAISESSDSGGYTF

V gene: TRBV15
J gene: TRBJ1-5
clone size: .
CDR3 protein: CATSNRADNQPQHF

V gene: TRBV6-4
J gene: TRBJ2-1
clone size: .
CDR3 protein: CASSDEAGTGRGSYNEQFF

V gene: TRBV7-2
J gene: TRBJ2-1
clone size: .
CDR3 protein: CASSLVTGDNEQFF

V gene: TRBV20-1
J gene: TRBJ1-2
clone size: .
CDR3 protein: CSARRGTGGVNYGYTF

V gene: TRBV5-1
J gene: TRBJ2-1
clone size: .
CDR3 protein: CASTLGLANEQFF

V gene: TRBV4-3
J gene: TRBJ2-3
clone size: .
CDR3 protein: CASSQDGTGHGAQYF

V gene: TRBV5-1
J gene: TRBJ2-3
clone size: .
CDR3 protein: CASSAYGTDTQYF

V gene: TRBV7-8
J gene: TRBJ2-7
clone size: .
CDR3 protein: CASSPGLEHEQYF

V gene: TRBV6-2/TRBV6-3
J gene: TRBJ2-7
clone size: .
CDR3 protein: CASSLTGTGSYEQYF

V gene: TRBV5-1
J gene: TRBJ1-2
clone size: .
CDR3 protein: CASSLEGRTNYGYTF

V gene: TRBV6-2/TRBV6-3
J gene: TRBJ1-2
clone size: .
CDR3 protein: CAIHEWGKNYGYTF

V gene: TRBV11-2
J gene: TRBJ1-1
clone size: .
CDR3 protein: CASSLPGTLNTEAFF

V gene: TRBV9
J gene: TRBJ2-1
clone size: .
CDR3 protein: CASSVTVAGYNEQFF

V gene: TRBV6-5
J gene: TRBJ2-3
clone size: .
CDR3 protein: CASSSRGSTDTQYF

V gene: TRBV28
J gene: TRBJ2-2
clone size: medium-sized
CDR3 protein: CASSLYRTNTGELFF

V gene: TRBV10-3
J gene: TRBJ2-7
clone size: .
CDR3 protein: CAIAQSGQGTYEQYF

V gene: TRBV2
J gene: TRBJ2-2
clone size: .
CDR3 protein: CASRERGNTGELFF

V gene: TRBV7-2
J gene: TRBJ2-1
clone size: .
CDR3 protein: CASSPDRALASEQFF

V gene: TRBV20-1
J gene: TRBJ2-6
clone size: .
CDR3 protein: CSAPNPRVGWANVLTF